This TCR beta chain is drawn from a study of cytomegalovirus exposure and HLA in healthy donors. Background on the study: Of all 370 or so donors who were genotyped, roughly 81% belonged to the Caucasian-associated ancestry cluster. Study results and caveats: Evidence from a later analysis indicated that most CMV-associated TCR beta chains looked HLA-restricted.

A note on this clone: Its specificity is not known.

It was with 60 Vbeta and 13 Jbeta primers that the PCR ran. Measured with immunoSEQ multiplex PCR; TCRdb has only the in-frame clones, and not every one. The sample includes 120,000 or so clones, more than 60% of them seen just once. All the people who gave samples were healthy bone marrow donors. The sample consisted of PBMCs. The clonotype was recovered from a man aged 18 to 30 in good health and CMV-seronegative.

CDR3 sequence (DNA): TGTGCCAGCAGCCGGGGCGTGGGACAGGGCCACGAGCAGTACTTC. It translates to CASSRGVGQGHEQYF. The chain uses TRBV4-2 and TRBJ2-5, with TRBD1 identical over 9 bases. The DNA end is a closer match to TRBJ2-7, so the J assignment may be wrong. This CDR3 has 15 amino acids. Germline V gives CDR1 LGHNA, CDR2 YNFKEQ.